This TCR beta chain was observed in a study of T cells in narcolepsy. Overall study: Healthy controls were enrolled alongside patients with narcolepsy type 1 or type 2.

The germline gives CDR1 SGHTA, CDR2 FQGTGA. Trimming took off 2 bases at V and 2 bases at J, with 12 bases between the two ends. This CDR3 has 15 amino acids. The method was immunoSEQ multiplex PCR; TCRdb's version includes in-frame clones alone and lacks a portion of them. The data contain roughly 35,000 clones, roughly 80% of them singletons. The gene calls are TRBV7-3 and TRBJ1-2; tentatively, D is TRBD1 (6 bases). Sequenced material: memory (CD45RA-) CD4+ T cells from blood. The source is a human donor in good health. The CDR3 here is CASSLGRQGNYGYTF. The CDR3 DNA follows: TGTGCCAGCAGCTTAGGCCGCCAGGGGAACTATGGCTACACCTTC.